One sample yielded the 8 T cell receptor beta chains listed below, sequenced in a study of T cell changes during pregnancy in multiple sclerosis. Generated by immunoSEQ multiplex PCR, the TCRdb table keeps only in-frame clones and is missing some. The sample includes more than 45,000 clones, around 92% of them seen just once. Sequences were derived from CD4+ T cells from peripheral blood mononuclear cells, sampled after pregnancy. Receptors originate from a female donor with multiple sclerosis, enrolled in a pregnancy study.

This clone was counted a single time. The chain is built from TRBV7-2 and TRBJ1-3, with 8 bases aligning to TRBD1. With 5 bases clipped from V and 2 bases from J, the junction kept 11 bases outside the gene matches. Germline CDR1 reads SGHTA; CDR2 reads FQGNSA. This CDR3 has 17 residues. DNA of the CDR3: TGTGCCAGCAGCGGACAGGGTCGGGTAGGGCCTGGAAACACCATATATTTT. Translated, it gives CASSGQGRVGPGNTIYF.

This chain links TRBV5-6 with TRBJ2-5, with 8 bases fitting TRBD1. The junction had 18 bases not matched to a gene; V was cut back by 3 bases and J by 11 bases. The CDR3 has 16 residues. Per the germline V gene, CDR1 is SGHDT and CDR2 is YYEEEE. CDR3 protein: CASSSVGQGGTRAQYF. The CDR3 region has the DNA TGTGCCAGCAGCTCCGTCGGACAGGGAGGCACCCGGGCTCAGTACTTC.

V is TRBV28 and J is TRBJ2-7; D remains unclear. The CDR3 has 12 amino acids. The germline V gene encodes CDR1 MDHEN and CDR2 SYDVKM. Deletions cut 6 bases from V and 6 bases from J, with 12 bases between. CDR3 DNA sequence: TGTGCCAGCAGCCAGCTAGGTCGCGAGCAGTACTTC. Translating gives CASSQLGREQYF.

V usage is TRBV5-1 and J usage is TRBJ2-3; TRBD2 agrees at 12 bases. Trimming at V came to 3 bases and at J to 0 bases, leaving 11 bases not matched to a gene. The V gene's germline CDR1 is SGHRS and CDR2 YFSETQ. This CDR3 has 19 residues. The CDR3 is CASSWAWTSGATSTDTQYF. CDR3 nucleotide sequence: TGCGCCAGCAGCTGGGCCTGGACTAGCGGGGCAACTAGCACAGATACGCAGTATTTT.

This chain connects TRBV4-1 to TRBJ1-3; TRBD1 is a possible D gene (6 bases). Germline CDR1 is MGHRA and CDR2 is YSYEKL. The CDR3 extends over 16 amino acids. V was clipped by 5 bases and J by 2 bases, with 16 bases between them. CDR3 amino acids: CASSIEDRTAGNTIYF. The DNA of the CDR3 is TGCGCCAGCAGCATAGAAGACAGGACAGCTGGAAACACCATATATTTT.

The chain employs TRBV28 and TRBJ1-5; D is unresolved. Germline V gives CDR1 MDHEN, CDR2 SYDVKM. The CDR3 is 14 amino acids. The V and J ends lost 2 bases and 4 bases respectively, with 9 bases between them. The CDR3 DNA follows: TGTGCCAGCAGTTTAGTAGCGATTAATCAGCCCCAGCATTTT. It specifies CASSLVAINQPQHF.

This clone occurred a few times. The V call is TRBV5-6, the J call TRBJ1-2, with D uncertain. Between the trimmed V and J ends, which lost 1 base and 8 bases, there was a span of 15 bases. The germline V gene has CDR1 SGHDT and CDR2 YYEEEE. CDR3 size: 14 residues. The CDR3 region has the DNA TGTGCCAGCAGCTTGCCCTTGGGAGAAGGCGGCTACACCTTC. Translated, it gives CASSLPLGEGGYTF.

This sequence joins TRBV11-2 and TRBJ2-7, with TRBD2 identical over 10 bases. CDR1 and CDR2 from the germline V gene are SGHAT and FQNNGV. CDR3 size: 14 residues. V shed 5 bases, J shed 5 bases, and the junction held 6 bases outside the gene matches. The CDR3 region has the DNA TGTGCCAGCAGCGCACTAGCGGGACTCCACGAGCAGTACTTC. This translates into CASSALAGLHEQYF.